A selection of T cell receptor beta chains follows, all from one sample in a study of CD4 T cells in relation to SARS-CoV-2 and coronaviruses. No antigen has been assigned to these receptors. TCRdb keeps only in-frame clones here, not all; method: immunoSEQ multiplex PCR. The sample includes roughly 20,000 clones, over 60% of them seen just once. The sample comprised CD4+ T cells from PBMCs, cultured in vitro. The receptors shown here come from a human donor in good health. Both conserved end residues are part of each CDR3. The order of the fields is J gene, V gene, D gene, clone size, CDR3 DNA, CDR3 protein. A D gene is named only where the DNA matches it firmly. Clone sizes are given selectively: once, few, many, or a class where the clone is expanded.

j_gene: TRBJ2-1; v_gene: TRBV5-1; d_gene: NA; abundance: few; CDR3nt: TGCGCCAGCAGCGTTGCGGCGGGGGCGGGTAATGAGCAGTTCTTC; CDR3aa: CASSVAAGAGNEQFF
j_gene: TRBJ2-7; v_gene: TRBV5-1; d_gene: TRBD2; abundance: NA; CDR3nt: TGCGCCAGCAGCCCCGGGACTAGCGGCTACGAGCAGTACTTC; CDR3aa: CASSPGTSGYEQYF
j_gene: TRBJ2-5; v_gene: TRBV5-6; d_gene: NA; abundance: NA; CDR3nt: TGTGCCAGCAGCTGGATGACAGGGAGGCGGCAAGAGACCCAGTACTTC; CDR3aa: CASSWMTGRRQETQYF
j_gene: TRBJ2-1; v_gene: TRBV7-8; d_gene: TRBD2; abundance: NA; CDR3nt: TGTGCCAGCAGCGAACCGCGGACTAGCGGGCACGGGGGGGAGCAGTTCTTC; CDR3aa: CASSEPRTSGHGGEQFF
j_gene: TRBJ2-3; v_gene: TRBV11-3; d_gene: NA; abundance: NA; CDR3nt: TGTGCCAGCAGCTTCGAATCGGGACACCGTAGCACAGATACGCAGTATTTT; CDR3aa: CASSFESGHRSTDTQYF
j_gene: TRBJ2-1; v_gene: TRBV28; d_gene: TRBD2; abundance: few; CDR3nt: TGTGCCAGCAAGCGGGAGGCGGTCTACAATGAGCAGTTCTTC; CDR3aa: CASKREAVYNEQFF
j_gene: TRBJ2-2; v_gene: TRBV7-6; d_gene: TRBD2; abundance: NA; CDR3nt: TGTGCCAGCAGCTTAGGGCCGGCGGGAGGTGGAAACGGGGAGCTGTTTTTT; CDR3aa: CASSLGPAGGGNGELFF
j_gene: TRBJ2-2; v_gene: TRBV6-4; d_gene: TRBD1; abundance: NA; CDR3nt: TGTGCCAGCAGTACAGGGGGCCCCAACCGCACCGGGGAGCTGTTTTTT; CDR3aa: CASSTGGPNRTGELFF
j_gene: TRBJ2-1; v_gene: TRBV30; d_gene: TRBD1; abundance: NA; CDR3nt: TGTGCCCGGAACTCCGGGACAGGGGGGTACAATGAGCAGTTCTTC; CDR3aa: CARNSGTGGYNEQFF
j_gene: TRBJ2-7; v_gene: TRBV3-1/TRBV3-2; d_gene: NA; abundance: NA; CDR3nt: TGTGCCAGCAGCCAATCCTACGAGCAGTACTTC; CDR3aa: CASSQSYEQYF
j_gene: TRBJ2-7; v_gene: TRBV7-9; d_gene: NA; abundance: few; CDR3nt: TGTGCCAGCAGCTTAAACGAGGAGCAGTACTTC; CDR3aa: CASSLNEEQYF
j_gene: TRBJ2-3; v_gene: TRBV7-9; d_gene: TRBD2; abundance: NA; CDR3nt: TGTGCCAGCAGCTTAGTAGAACGACTAGCGAGCACAGATACGCAGTATTTT; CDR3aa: CASSLVERLASTDTQYF
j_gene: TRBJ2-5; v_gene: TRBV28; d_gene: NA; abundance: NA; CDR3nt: TGTGCCAGCAGCCGCGGGGTCCAAGAGACCCAGTACTTC; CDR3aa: CASSRGVQETQYF
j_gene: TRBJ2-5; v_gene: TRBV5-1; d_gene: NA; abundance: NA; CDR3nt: TGCGCCAGCAGCTTCGTCTTCCGAGAGACCCAGTACTTC; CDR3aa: CASSFVFRETQYF
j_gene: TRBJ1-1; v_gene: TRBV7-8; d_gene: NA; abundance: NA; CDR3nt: TGTGCCAGCCAAGCAACCTTTTTGGGTAGGTTGAACACTGAAGCTTTCTTT; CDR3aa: CASQATFLGRLNTEAFF
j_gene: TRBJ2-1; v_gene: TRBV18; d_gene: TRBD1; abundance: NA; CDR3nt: TGTGCCAGCTCACCGCCAACGACAGGGTGGAATGAGCAGTTCTTC; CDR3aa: CASSPPTTGWNEQFF
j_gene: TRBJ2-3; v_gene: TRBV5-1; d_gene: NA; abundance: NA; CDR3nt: TGCGCCAGCAGCTACAGGGACACAGATACGCAGTATTTT; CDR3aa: CASSYRDTDTQYF